The clone carrying this TCR beta chain was counted a single time. TCRbeta library construction was performed incorporating unique molecular identifiers. A single record per CDR3 protein comes from TCRdb applying MiXCR to the PCR reads. Of about 540,000 distinct CDR3 sequences in the sample, approximately 16% are singletons; the top ten hold 2.5% to 4%. This entry comes from a study of T-cell reconstitution after alpha-beta-depleted transplantation in children. Germline loops: CDR1 SGHAT, CDR2 FQNNGV. There are 15 residues in the CDR3. Trimming cost V 4 bases and J 1 base; bases outside gene matches: 3.

The sequence came from a human donor who donated a stem cell graft to a child with acute lymphoblastic leukemia. This chain uses TRBV11-2 with TRBJ2-2; 7 nucleotides align to TRBD2. This sample comprised PBMCs from the stem cell graft donor, obtained from the stem cell graft. Here the CDR3 reads CASSSLAENTGELFF. DNA for the CDR3: TGTGCCAGCAGCTCGCTAGCGGAGAACACCGGGGAGCTGTTTTTT. Full variable domain (missing parts from reference TRBV11-2 and TRBJ2-2): EAGVAQSPRYKIIEKRQSVAFWCNPISGHATLYWYQQILGQGPKLLIQFQNNGVVDDSQLPKDRFSAERLKGVDSTLKIQPAKLEDSAVYLCASSSLAENTGELFFGEGSRLTVL.